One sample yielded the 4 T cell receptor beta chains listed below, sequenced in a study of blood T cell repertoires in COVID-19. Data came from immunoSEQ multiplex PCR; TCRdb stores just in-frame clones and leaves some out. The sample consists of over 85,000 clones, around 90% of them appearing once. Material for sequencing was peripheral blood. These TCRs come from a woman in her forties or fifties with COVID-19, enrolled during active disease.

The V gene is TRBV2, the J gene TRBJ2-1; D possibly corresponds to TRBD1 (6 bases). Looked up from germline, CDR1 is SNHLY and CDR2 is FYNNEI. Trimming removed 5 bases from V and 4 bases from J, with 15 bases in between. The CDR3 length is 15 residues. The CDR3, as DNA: TGTGCCAGCAGTTTTATGGGGACATTATACAATGAGCAGTTCTTC. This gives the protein CASSFMGTLYNEQFF.

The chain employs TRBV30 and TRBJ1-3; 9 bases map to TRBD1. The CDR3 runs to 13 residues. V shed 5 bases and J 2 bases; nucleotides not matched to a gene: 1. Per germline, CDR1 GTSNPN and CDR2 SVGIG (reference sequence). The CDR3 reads CAWWTGAGNTIYF. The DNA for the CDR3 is TGTGCCTGGTGGACAGGGGCTGGAAACACCATATATTTT.

Written as DNA, the CDR3 is TGTGCCAGCAAATGGGTGCCAGGGCGATACGAGCAGTACTTC. This codes for CASKWVPGRYEQYF. The genes are TRBV11-2 and TRBJ2-7; a possible D gene is TRBD1 (5 bases). CDR1 and CDR2 (germline): SGHAT, FQNNGV. V shed 7 bases and J shed 4 bases, with 17 bases lying between them. This CDR3 spans 14 amino acids. Full variable domain (outside the CDR3, taken from reference TRBV11-2 and TRBJ2-7): EAGVAQSPRYKIIEKRQSVAFWCNPISGHATLYWYQQILGQGPKLLIQFQNNGVVDDSQLPKDRFSAERLKGVDSTLKIQPAKLEDSAVYLCASKWVPGRYEQYFGPGTRLTVT.

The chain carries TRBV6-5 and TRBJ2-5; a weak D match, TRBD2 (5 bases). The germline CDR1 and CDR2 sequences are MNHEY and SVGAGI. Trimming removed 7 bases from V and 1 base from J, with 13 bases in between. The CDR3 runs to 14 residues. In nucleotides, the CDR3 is TGTGCCAGCACCGACTACGGCGGCCAAGAGACCCAGTACTTC. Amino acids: CASTDYGGQETQYF.